Listed here are 14 T cell receptor beta chains from one sample, sequenced in a study of T cell responses to AZD1222 COVID-19 vaccine. Here immunoSEQ multiplex PCR was the method, and the copy in TCRdb shows in-frame clones only, minus some. The table lists about 100,000 clones, around 90% of them singletons. The sequencing here drew on peripheral blood, taken on day 0 of AZD1222 vaccination. The origin of the receptors is an adult in good health.

The chain couples TRBV2 to TRBJ2-2; the D call may be TRBD1 or TRBD2 (7 bases each). Trimming left V 6 bases short and J 7 bases short, with 12 bases between. Germline V CDR1 and CDR2: SNHLY, FYNNEI. The CDR3 totals 13 residues. CDR3: CASRPGGDGELFF. DNA for the CDR3: TGTGCCAGCAGACCAGGGGGGGACGGGGAGCTGTTTTTT.

The V call is TRBV5-1, the J call TRBJ1-2; 9 bases are shared with TRBD1. The CDR3 is 15 residues long. J lost 5 bases, V lost 4 bases, and 9 bases had no gene match. Germline CDR1 SGHRS, CDR2 YFSETQ. DNA of the CDR3: TGCGCCAGCAGCGGCGGGACAGGGCTTGGGTATGGCTACACCTTC. It translates to CASSGGTGLGYGYTF.

The gene calls are TRBV28 and TRBJ2-2; TRBD1 agrees at 11 bases. V lost 7 bases and J lost 4; bases outside the gene matches: 5. The CDR3 extends over 15 amino acids. Germline assignment: CDR1 MDHEN and CDR2 SYDVKM. CDR3 region: CASTWGTGGTGELFF. In DNA form, the CDR3 reads TGTGCCAGCACCTGGGGGACAGGGGGCACCGGGGAGCTGTTTTTT. The entire variable domain, with the rest obtained from reference TRBV28 and TRBJ2-2, is as follows: DVKVTQSSRYLVKRTGEKVFLECVQDMDHENMFWYRQDPGLGLRLIYFSYDVKMKEKGDIPEGYSVSREKKERFSLILESASTNQTSMYLCASTWGTGGTGELFFGEGSRLTVL.

The V gene is TRBV10-3, the J gene TRBJ2-5; D tentatively reads TRBD1 or TRBD2 (6 bases each). This CDR3 contains 15 residues. Germline V gene data show CDR1 as ENHRY and CDR2 as SYGVKD. Trimming cost V 5 bases and J 1 base, with 14 bases left between them. The CDR3 loop is CAISSGRDTQETQYF. For the CDR3, the DNA is TGTGCCATCAGTTCTGGGCGGGACACCCAAGAGACCCAGTACTTC.

V gene TRBV18 combines with J gene TRBJ2-1, with 12 bases aligning to TRBD2. Per germline, CDR1 KGHSH and CDR2 LQKENI. The CDR3 consists of 16 residues. The V gene end was trimmed by 4 bases and the J gene end by 6 bases; junction bases not matched to a gene: 7. The CDR3 nucleotides read TGTGCCAGCTCACACCCAGGACTAGCGGGAACCAATGAGCAGTTCTTC. Translating it yields CASSHPGLAGTNEQFF.

The CDR3 DNA reads as TGCGCCAGCAGCGAGGGCTATGGCTACACCTTC. Its protein is CASSEGYGYTF. This chain joins TRBV5-1 and TRBJ1-2; D unresolved. V was pared by 4 bases and J by 4 bases, with 5 bases between. CDR1 SGHRS and CDR2 YFSETQ come from the germline V gene. The CDR3 extends over 11 amino acids.

The table lists this clone with a count of one. The genes are TRBV7-9 and TRBJ1-1; D call uncertain. This CDR3 has 12 residues. The germline V gene encodes CDR1 SEHNR and CDR2 FQNEAQ (reference sequence). V was pared by 1 base and J by 4 bases, with 4 bases between. CDR3 residues: CASSLEFTEAFF. CDR3 nucleotides: TGTGCCAGCAGCTTAGAGTTCACTGAAGCTTTCTTT.

The rearrangement links TRBV5-1 to TRBJ2-5, with TRBD2 as a possible D gene (6 bases). The CDR3 contains 15 residues. Germline V gene lookup returns CDR1 SGHRS and CDR2 YFSETQ. V dropped 0 bases and J dropped 4 bases, with 13 bases sitting between them. CDR3 protein: CASSLGLGAGETQYF. The DNA for the CDR3 is TGCGCCAGCAGCTTGGGATTGGGAGCGGGAGAGACCCAGTACTTC.

This clone appeared a single time. The chain recombines TRBV5-1 with TRBJ2-2; a weak D match, TRBD1 (5 bases). The V gene lost 4 bases and the J gene lost 6 bases, with 10 bases spanning the gap. Germline values: CDR1 SGHRS, CDR2 YFSETQ. CDR3 size: 13 residues. CDR3 DNA: TGCGCCAGCAGCGTGCAGGGCGCCGGGGAGCTGTTTTTT. It encodes CASSVQGAGELFF.

The chain has TRBV6-5 and TRBJ2-1; 8 bases agree with TRBD2. V lost 3 bases and J lost 6; bases outside the gene matches: 4. The CDR3 runs to 14 residues. Germline V CDR1 and CDR2: MNHEY, SVGAGI. The CDR3 nucleotides are TGTGCCAGCAGTTATGGGACTAGGGGCAATGAGCAGTTCTTC. Residues: CASSYGTRGNEQFF.

The rearrangement joins TRBV18 to TRBJ2-2, with 7 nucleotides matching TRBD1. With 2 bases clipped from V and 6 bases from J, the junction kept 9 bases outside the gene matches. The germline V gene encodes CDR1 KGHSH and CDR2 LQKENI. The CDR3 covers 16 residues. The CDR3, as DNA: TGTGCCAGCTCACCAGGGAAACAGGGGAAATCCGGGGAGCTGTTTTTT. Its protein is CASSPGKQGKSGELFF. Together with reference TRBV18 and TRBJ2-2, the CDR3 gives the full variable domain: NAGVMQNPRHLVRRRGQEARLRCSPMKGHSHVYWYRQLPEEGLKFMVYLQKENIIDESGMPKERFSAEFPKEGPSILRIQQVVRGDSAAYFCASSPGKQGKSGELFFGEGSRLTVL.

The rearrangement links TRBV3-1 (or the pseudogene TRBV3-2) to TRBJ1-1; TRBD1 is a possible D gene (6 bases). Germline V gene sequence: CDR1 LGHDT, CDR2 YNNKEL (reference sequence). There are 15 residues in the CDR3. V was cut by 4 bases and J by 0 bases, with 12 bases left in between. The CDR3, as DNA: TGTGCCAGCAGCCTCGGAGGACAGTTGAACACTGAAGCTTTCTTT. Residues: CASSLGGQLNTEAFF.

The rearrangement links TRBV5-4 to TRBJ2-3; a possible D gene is TRBD2 (5 bases). This CDR3 region has 16 residues. With 4 bases removed from V and 1 base from J, the gap between germline ends came to 16 bases. Germline-derived CDR1 and CDR2 are SGHNT and YYREEE (reference sequence). CDR3 region: CASSPGGPDGTDTQYF. DNA of the CDR3: TGTGCCAGCAGCCCTGGCGGGCCAGATGGCACAGATACGCAGTATTTT.

The chain links TRBV10-1 to TRBJ1-5; TRBD1 is a possible D gene (5 bases). The V gene's germline CDR1 is WNHNN and CDR2 SYGVQD (reference sequence). The CDR3 is 15 amino acids. The V end lost 7 bases, the J end lost 0 bases, and 13 bases lay between the germline ends. The CDR3 DNA reads TGCGCCAGCAACCGGGCAGGGCCTAGCAATCAGCCCCAGCATTTT. Its translation: CASNRAGPSNQPQHF.